This T cell receptor (beta chain) comes out of a study of blood T cell repertoires in COVID-19. Study-level information: Acute and convalescent COVID-19 specimens originated in the United States, Italy and Spain. T cells, B-cell-depleted T cells, or PBMCs provided the cDNA or gDNA that served as material.

Germline CDR1 reads SEHNR; CDR2 reads FQNEAQ (reference sequence). The CDR3 is 14 residues long. Trimming stripped 5 bases from V and 6 bases from J, with 13 bases between. In the source study's methods: For nucleated cells, counts were estimated from reference gene primer amplification. Assay: immunoSEQ multiplex PCR; the TCRdb copy retains only in-frame clones and omits some. V, J and clone size were drawn from that table, and D and trimming were deduced from the DNA. The profile covers about 330,000 clones, with about 90% appearing a single time and approximately 1% taken by the ten largest. Donors in Cohort 3 counted as recovered after two negative PCRs, clearance, or symptom resolution.

The chain uses TRBV7-9 and TRBJ1-4; possibly TRBD1 for D (5 bases). Source material: PBMCs or T cells enriched from blood (not recorded which). The sequence was collected from a woman in her thirties who had recovered from COVID-19. CDR3 nucleotides: TGTGCCAGCAGCCGAAGCACAGGAGATGAAAAACTGTTTTTT. Its protein is CASSRSTGDEKLFF.